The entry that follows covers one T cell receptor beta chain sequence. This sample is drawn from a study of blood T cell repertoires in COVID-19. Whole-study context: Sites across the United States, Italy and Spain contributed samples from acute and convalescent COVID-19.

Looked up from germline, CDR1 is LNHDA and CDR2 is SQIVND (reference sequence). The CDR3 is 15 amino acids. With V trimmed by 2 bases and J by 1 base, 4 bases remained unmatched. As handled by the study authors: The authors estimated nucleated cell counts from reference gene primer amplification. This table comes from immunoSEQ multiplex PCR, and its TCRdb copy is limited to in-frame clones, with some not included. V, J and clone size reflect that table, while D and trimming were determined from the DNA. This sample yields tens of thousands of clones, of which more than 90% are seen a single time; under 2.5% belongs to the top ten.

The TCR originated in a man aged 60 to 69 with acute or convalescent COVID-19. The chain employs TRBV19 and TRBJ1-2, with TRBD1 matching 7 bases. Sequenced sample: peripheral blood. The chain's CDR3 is CASSIRDRINYGYTF. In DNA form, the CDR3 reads TGTGCCAGTAGTATACGGGACAGAATTAACTATGGCTACACCTTC.